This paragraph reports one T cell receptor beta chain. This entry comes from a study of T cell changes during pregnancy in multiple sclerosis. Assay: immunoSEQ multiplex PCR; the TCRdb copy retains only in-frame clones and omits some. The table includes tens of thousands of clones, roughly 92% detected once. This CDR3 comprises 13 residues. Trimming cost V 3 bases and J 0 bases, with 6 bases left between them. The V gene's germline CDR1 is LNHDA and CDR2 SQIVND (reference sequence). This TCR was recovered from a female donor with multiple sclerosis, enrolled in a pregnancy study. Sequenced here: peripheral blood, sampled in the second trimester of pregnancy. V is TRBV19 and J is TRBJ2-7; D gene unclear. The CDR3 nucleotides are TGTGCCAGTAGTATCACTAACTCCTACGAGCAGTACTTC. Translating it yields CASSITNSYEQYF. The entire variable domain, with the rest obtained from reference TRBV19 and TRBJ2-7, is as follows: DGGITQSPKYLFRKEGQNVTLSCEQNLNHDAMYWYRQDPGQGLRLIYYSQIVNDFQKGDIAEGYSVSREKKESFPLTVTSAQKNPTAFYLCASSITNSYEQYFGPGTRLTVT.